This TCR beta chain appears in the sequencing data of a study of cytotoxic CD8 clonotypes in ibrutinib-treated CLL. Across the whole study: IGHV unmutated about 17; relapsed/refractory 11; treatment-naive over 14. Once treatment had gone on for a median of 12 months, range 6 to 36, response samples were drawn. Study-level findings and limits: Clonality was higher at baseline than in age-matched healthy donors and tracked circulating CD8+ T-cell counts. The times at which samples were taken varied between sustained-remission and progressing patients.

Sequenced by immunoSEQ multiplex PCR; TCRdb stores in-frame clones only, minus some. The table shows fewer than 50,000 clones, with approximately 74% occurring only once. The germline gives CDR1 SGHRS, CDR2 YFSETQ. Losses at the gene ends were 0 bases for V and 4 bases for J; bases not matched to a gene: 3. The CDR3 covers 14 residues. Remarks on this clone: The antigen remains undetermined.

The sample here was PBMCs, taken after 12 months of ibrutinib treatment. V usage is TRBV5-1 and J usage is TRBJ1-2; 7 nucleotides align to TRBD1. This TCR came from a human donor with chronic lymphocytic leukemia. The CDR3 here is CASSLDQGGYGYTF. CDR3 in DNA: TGCGCCAGCAGCTTGGATCAGGGGGGCTATGGCTACACCTTC.